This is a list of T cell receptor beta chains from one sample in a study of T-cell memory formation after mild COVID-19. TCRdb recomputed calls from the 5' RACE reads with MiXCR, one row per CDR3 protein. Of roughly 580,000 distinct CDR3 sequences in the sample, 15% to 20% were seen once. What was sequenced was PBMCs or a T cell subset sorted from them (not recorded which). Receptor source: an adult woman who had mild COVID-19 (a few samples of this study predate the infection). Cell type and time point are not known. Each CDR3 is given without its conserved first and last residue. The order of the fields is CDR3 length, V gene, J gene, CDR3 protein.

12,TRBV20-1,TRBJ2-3,SALTSRATDTQY
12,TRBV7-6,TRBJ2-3,ASSTGRLGDTQY
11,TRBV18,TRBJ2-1,ASSPPPGDEQF
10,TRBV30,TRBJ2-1,AWSAPYNEQF
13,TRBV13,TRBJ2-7,ASSMGTGSSYEQY
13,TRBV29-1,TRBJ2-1,SVVGSPYKYNEQF
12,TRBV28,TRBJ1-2,ASSLLKGIYGYT
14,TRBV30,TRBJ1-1,AWSETSHRGNTEAF
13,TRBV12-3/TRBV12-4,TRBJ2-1,ASSLAAGVKNEQF
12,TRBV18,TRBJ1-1,ASSPPPGTREAF
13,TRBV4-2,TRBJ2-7,ASSQETGEAYEQY
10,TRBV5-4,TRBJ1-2,ASSLEGFGYT
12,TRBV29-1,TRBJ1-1,SVAAAWGGTEAF
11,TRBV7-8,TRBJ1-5,ASSEGVNQPQH
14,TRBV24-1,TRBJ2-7,ATSEASGTGHYEQY
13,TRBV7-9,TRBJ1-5,ASSSLSGGNQPQH
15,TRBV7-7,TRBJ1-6,ASSHYPSTDHNSPLH
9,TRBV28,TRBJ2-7,ASSSGTSSY
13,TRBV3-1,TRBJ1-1,ASSPSTGVKTEAF
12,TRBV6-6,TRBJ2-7,ASRPSGTGNEQY
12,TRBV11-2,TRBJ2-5,ASSVPLDQETQY
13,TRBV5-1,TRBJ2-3,ASSFSGSGRDTQY
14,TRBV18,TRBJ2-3,ASSPRELSRADTQY
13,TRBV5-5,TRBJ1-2,ASSRTDRGTHGYT